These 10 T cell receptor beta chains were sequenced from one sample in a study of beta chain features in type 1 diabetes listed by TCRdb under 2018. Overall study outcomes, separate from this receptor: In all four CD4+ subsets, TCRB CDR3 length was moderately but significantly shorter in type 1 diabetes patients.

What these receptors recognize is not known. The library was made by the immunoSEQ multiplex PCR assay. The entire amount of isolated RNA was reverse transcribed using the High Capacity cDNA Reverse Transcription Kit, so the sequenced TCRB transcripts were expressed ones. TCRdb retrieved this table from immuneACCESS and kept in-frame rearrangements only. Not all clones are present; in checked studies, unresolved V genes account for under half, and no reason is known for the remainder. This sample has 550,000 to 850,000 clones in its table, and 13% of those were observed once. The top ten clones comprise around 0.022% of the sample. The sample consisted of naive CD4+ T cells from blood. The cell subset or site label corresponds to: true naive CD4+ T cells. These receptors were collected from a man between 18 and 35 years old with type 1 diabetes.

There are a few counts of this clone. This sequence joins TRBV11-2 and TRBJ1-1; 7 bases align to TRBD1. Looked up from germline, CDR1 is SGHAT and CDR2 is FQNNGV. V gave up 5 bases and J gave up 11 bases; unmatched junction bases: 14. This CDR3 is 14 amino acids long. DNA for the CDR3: TGTGCCAGCAGCCCTCGACCGGGACAGACAAATGCTTTCTTT. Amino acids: CASSPRPGQTNAFF.

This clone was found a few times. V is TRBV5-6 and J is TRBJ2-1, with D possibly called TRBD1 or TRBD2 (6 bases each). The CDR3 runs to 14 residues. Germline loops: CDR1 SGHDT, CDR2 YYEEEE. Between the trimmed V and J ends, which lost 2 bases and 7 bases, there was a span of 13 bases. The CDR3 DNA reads TGTGCCAGCAGCTTCCTCCGAGGGGGGAATGAGCAGTTCTTC. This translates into CASSFLRGGNEQFF.

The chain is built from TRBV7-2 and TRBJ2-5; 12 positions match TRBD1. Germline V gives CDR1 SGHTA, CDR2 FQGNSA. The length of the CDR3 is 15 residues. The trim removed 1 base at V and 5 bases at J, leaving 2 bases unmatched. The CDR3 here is CASSLGDRGQETQYF. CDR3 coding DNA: TGTGCCAGCAGCTTAGGGGACAGGGGGCAGGAGACCCAGTACTTC.

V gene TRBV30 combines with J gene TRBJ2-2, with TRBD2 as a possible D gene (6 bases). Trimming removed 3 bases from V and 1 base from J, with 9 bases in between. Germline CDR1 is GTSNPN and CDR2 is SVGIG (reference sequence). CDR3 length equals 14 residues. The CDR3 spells CAWRRLENTGELFF. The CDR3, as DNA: TGTGCCTGGAGGAGACTAGAGAACACCGGGGAGCTGTTTTTT. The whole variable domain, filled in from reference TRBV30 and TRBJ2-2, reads SQTIHQWPATLVQPVGSPLSLECTVEGTSNPNLYWYRQAAGRGLQLLFYSVGIGQISSEVPQNLSASRPQDRQFILSSKKLLLSDSGFYLCAWRRLENTGELFFGEGSRLTVL.

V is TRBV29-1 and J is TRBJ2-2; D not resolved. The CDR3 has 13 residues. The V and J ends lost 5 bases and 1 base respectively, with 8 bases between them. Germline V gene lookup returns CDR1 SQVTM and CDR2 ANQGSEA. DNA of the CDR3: TGCAGCGTTTATGGTTTGAACACCGGGGAGCTGTTTTTT. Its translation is CSVYGLNTGELFF.

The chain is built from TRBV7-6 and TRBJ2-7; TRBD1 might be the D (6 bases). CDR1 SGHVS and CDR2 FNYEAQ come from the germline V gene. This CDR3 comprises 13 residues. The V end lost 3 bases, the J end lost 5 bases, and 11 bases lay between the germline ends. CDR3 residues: CASSLQNRDEQYF. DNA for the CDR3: TGTGCCAGCAGCTTGCAGAACAGGGACGAGCAGTACTTC.

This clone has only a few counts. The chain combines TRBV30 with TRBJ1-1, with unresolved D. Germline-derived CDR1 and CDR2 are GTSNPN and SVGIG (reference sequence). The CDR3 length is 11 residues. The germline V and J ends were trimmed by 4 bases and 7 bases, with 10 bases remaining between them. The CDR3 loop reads CAWTNWREAFF. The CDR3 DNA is TGTGCCTGGACTAACTGGCGTGAAGCTTTCTTT.

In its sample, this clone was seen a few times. In nucleotides, the CDR3 is TGTGCCAGCAGCGTGGGGGGAGAGACCCAGTACTTC. It translates to CASSVGGETQYF. V and J are TRBV7-9 and TRBJ2-5; D is perhaps TRBD2 (6 bases). This CDR3 has 12 amino acids. Germline-derived CDR1 and CDR2 are SEHNR and FQNEAQ (reference sequence). Trimming cost V 5 bases and J 4 bases, with 8 bases left between them.

CDR3 protein: CASTPEVSQPQHF. CDR3 bases: TGTGCCAGCACTCCGGAGGTGAGTCAGCCCCAGCATTTT. The V call is TRBV2, the J call TRBJ1-5; no reliable D call. From germline, CDR1 is SNHLY and CDR2 FYNNEI. The CDR3 covers 13 residues. The germline V and J ends were trimmed by 7 bases and 6 bases, with 13 bases remaining between them.

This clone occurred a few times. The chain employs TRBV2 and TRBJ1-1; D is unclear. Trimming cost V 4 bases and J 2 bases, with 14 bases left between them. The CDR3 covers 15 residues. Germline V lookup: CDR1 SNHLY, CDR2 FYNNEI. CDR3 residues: CASSGPVLPNTEAFF. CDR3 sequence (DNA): TGTGCCAGCAGTGGACCAGTGCTTCCTAACACTGAAGCTTTCTTT.